The present TCR beta chain was sequenced within a study of blood T cell repertoires in COVID-19. This clone was counted a single time. Generated by immunoSEQ multiplex PCR, the TCRdb table keeps only in-frame clones and is missing some. The repertoire holds about 230,000 clones, with over 70% as singletons. V shed 6 bases and J shed 0 bases, with 12 bases lying between them. The CDR3 is 16 residues long. Germline CDR1 SGHAT, CDR2 FQNNGV. Sample: peripheral blood. This TCR derives from a man older than 75 with acute or convalescent COVID-19. The chain has TRBV11-2 and TRBJ1-6, with D possibly matching TRBD1 (5 bases). The CDR3 coding sequence is TGTGCCAGCAGTCTCGGGGGGAGCTCCTATAATTCACCCCTCCACTTT. This sequence encodes CASSLGGSSYNSPLHF.